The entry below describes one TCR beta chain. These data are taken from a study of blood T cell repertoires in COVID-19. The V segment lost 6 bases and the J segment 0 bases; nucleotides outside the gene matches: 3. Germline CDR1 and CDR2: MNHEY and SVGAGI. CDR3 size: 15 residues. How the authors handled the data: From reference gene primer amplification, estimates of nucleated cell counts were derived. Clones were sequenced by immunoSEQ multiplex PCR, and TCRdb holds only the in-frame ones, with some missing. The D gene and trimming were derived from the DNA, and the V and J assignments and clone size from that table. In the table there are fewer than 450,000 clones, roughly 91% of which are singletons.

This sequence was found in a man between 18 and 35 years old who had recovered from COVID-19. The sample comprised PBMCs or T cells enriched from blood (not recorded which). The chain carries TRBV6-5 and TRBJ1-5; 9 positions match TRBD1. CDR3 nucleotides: TGTGCCAGCAGAAAACAGGGGGCTAGCAATCAGCCCCAGCATTTT. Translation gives CASRKQGASNQPQHF.